The following is a TCR beta chain sequence with its context. These data belong to a study of shared clonotypes between healthy human individuals. Profiling relied on immunoSEQ multiplex PCR, and the TCRdb table lists in-frame clones only, not all of them. The table records approximately 810,000 clones, 80% to 95% of them present only once. Germline CDR1 and CDR2: SGHTS and YDEGEE. Losses at the gene ends were 4 bases for V and 10 bases for J; bases not matched to a gene: 17. The CDR3 runs to 16 residues. CD8 cells classed as naive were CD45RO-negative and positively selected for CCR7, excluding terminally differentiated effector memory CD45RA+ cells.

This TCR derives from a man aged 30 to 45 in good health. Sequenced sample: naive CD8+ T cells sorted from blood. This chain links TRBV5-8 with TRBJ2-1; 7 bases fit TRBD1. CDR3 bases: TGTGCCAGCAGCCCGCAAGTTGTAGGGGGCGTGGTAGAGCAGTTCTTC. Encoded protein: CASSPQVVGGVVEQFF.